This T cell receptor beta chain was observed in a study of cytomegalovirus exposure and HLA in healthy donors. Across the study: An early release of data contained roughly 86 million unique TCRs, which came from HLA-typed donors. Study results and caveats: Being productive about 90% or about 30% of the time was typical of most TCR beta V segments in an earlier analysis.

The PCR ran on 60 Vbeta and 13 Jbeta primers. The protocol was immunoSEQ multiplex PCR, while the TCRdb copy is restricted to in-frame clones and leaves out a portion. Of approximately 200,000 clones listed, 79% were seen once; the top ten hold over 1.5%. The donors, nominally healthy at sampling, likely had unrecorded immune exposures. The germline gives CDR1 MGHRA, CDR2 YSYEKL. CDR3 size: 12 residues. Trimming stripped 0 bases from V and 14 bases from J, with 10 bases between. As regards this clone: Antigen unknown.

Sequencing was performed on PBMCs. This clonotype was sampled from a girl under 18 in good health and CMV-seropositive. The chain combines TRBV4-1 with TRBJ2-2, with TRBD1 as a possible D gene (5 bases). The CDR3 DNA reads as TGCGCCAGCAGCCAAGACCCTGACAGCCTGTTTTTT. Translating gives CASSQDPDSLFF.